This T cell receptor beta chain stems from a study of blood T cells in healthy people across ages (dated by TCRdb to 2014 to 2015). A note on the overall study: In model experiments, roughly one uniquely barcoded TCR beta cDNA molecule per two T cells was captured by template switching. Age-related changes in TCR beta repertoire diversity were measured in the study by deep sequencing normalized with unique cDNA molecular identifiers. The donors were split into four age groups: young (average 16 years), middle-aged (roughly 42), aged (about 62) and long-lived (approximately 80). To avoid experimental bias, donors of different ages were distributed randomly across sequencing lanes. For two donors (one aged 18 to 30 and one aged 80 or older), the study analyzed two additional independent replicas of 1 million unique cDNA reads from the same blood draw. Broad study findings and their caveats: A strong correlation was found between observed TCR beta diversity and the percentage of naive T cells measured by flow cytometry. Conclusive comparison of naive and antigen-experienced compartments was prevented by the profiling of bulk unsorted PBMCs. Because donor CMV infection status was unknown, age-related changes in expanded clonotypes were potentially confounded. As age increased, observed TCR beta diversity per million T cells dropped in a roughly linear way, and a significant reduction was already evident by age about 36. Estimates of total diversity from one million sequenced T cells were regarded as lower bounds and underestimates. Compared with the aged group, the long-lived group had more naive CD4+ T cells, fewer expanded clones and increased TCR diversity, suggesting age selection.

The junction shows trimming of 5 bases on V and 3 bases on J, and the gene matches do not reach 12 bases of it. The CDR3 starts with the cysteine, ends with the phenylalanine, and has 18 residues. The kept DNA is CDR3 alone, 54 bases in frame from the first base. From the germline V gene, CDR1 is SGHTA and CDR2 is FQGNSA. The 39 donors, aged roughly 6 to 90 years, were systemically healthy Caucasian individuals from Russia. Each donor gave about 9.7 milliliters of peripheral blood, drawn into EDTA-treated Vacutainer tubes. Ficoll-Paque density-gradient centrifugation was used to isolate PBMCs, with at least 7 million obtained per sample. Total RNA, at least 5.5 micrograms per sample, was extracted from PBMCs with Trizol reagent. Naive CD45RAhigh/CD27high T cell percentages were measured by flow cytometry on a PBMC aliquot from every donor. The receptor library was made with 5' RACE. Sequencing instrument: Illumina HiSeq 2500. A second PCR of about 7 to 12 cycles was performed with a sample-barcoded 5' primer and a J-beta primer mix. A template-switch 5' adaptor carrying 12 random nucleotides introduced a unique molecular identifier onto each TCR beta cDNA molecule. Each sample yielded at least 3 million CDR3-containing paired-end reads. First-strand cDNA was synthesized from all RNA with the Mint cDNA synthesis kit, primed by a TRBC-specific oligonucleotide. Following uracil-DNA glycosylase treatment, a first 18-cycle PCR with universal primers M1SS and BC2_uni_R was performed on all cDNA. In the paper's pipeline: Normalization of each sample was performed by random selection of 1 million high-quality reads, each carrying a distinct molecular identifier. Reads with shared molecular identifiers were discarded instead of being binned into consensus sequences. MiTCR, run with a Q25 quality threshold and the strictest error-elimination algorithm, handled CDR3 identification, clonotype clustering and error correction. A nonparametric unseen species model with Euler transformation was used to estimate lower-bound total TCR beta diversity. TCRdb trimmed public reads at Q25 via fastp, called clones via MiXCR and kept in-frame beta chains. Each entry is one CDR3 protein sequence, shown with its most common DNA and genes. The V and J calls were determined by TCRdb, not by the authors. The sample records under 800,000 distinct CDR3 sequences, 40% to 45% of which are singletons. 20% to 25% of the sample goes to the ten largest clones.

Concerning this clonotype itself: The antigen it binds to is not known. No much larger clone exists at a distance of one base, and base qualities are not known.

This chain is built from TRBV7-2 and TRBJ2-4; TRBD2 aligns with 11 central bases. Sample: blood. The origin of this receptor is a woman in her fifties or sixties in good health. The CDR3 protein sequence reads: CASSRGTSGGGNKNIQYF. Read as DNA, the sequence is TGTGCCAGCAGCCGAGGGACTAGCGGTGGTGGGAACAAAAACATTCAGTACTTC.